The following is a T cell receptor beta chain sequence with its context. The antigen remains undetermined. Germline V gene sequence: CDR1 MNHNY, CDR2 SVGAGI (reference sequence). V was clipped by 7 bases and J by 3 bases, with 13 bases between them. This CDR3 has 13 residues. The record originates from a study of a mutant IDH1 vaccine in newly diagnosed glioma. Study-level information: Vaccination began 4-6 weeks post radiotherapy alone, or with temozolomide cycles. Treated patients had a mean age of approximately 40 years and a sex split that was around 60% male and 37.5% female.

Only in-frame clones appear in the TCRdb table, and some are missing; sequencing was by immunoSEQ multiplex PCR. The data hold some 58,000 clones, with roughly four fifths observed a single time. Specified time point: week 35, safety follow-up. Doses consisted of 300 ug of mutant IDH1 20-mer peptide each, paired with topical imiquimod. The sequencing here drew on PBMCs, taken from a glioma patient whose treatment included an IDH1 peptide vaccine. This receptor was taken from a man aged 35 to 55 with glioma. J is TRBJ2-7 and V is TRBV6-6; D might be TRBD2 (5 bases). This CDR3 reads CASTPRGVYEQYF. The CDR3 DNA sequence: TGTGCCAGCACCCCTCGGGGAGTCTACGAGCAGTACTTC.